A single sample gave rise to the 14 T cell receptor beta chains below, sequenced in a study of beta chain features in type 1 diabetes (dated by TCRdb to 2016 to 2018). Library preparation used the immunoSEQ multiplex PCR assay. The entire amount of isolated RNA was reverse transcribed using the High Capacity cDNA Reverse Transcription Kit, so the sequenced TCRB transcripts were expressed ones. TCRdb carries this immuneACCESS record with in-frame sequences only. Its versions omit some clonotypes, under half of them owing to an unresolved V gene in the studies checked, with the rest unexplained. Present in this sample are roughly 340,000 clones, roughly an eighth of which were seen just once. Together, the top ten hold 0.0085% to 0.012% of the sample. Results the study describes overall, beyond this receptor: Type 1 diabetes patients showed a moderate but significant shortening of TCRB CDR3 length in all four CD4+ subsets.

These receptors have no known antigen. The specimen was naive CD4+ T cells from blood. The label giving this sample's cell subset or site can be read as: true naive CD4+ T cells. The receptors here all came from a woman between 18 and 29 years old with type 1 diabetes.

This clone was observed a handful of times. The CDR3, as DNA: TGTGCCTGGAGTGGCCTAGGTTTTGGATCCAATGAGCAGTTCTTC. It codes for CAWSGLGFGSNEQFF. The chain links TRBV30 to TRBJ2-1; D ambiguous. Germline loops: CDR1 GTSNPN, CDR2 SVGIG (reference sequence). The V end lost 1 base, the J end lost 6 bases, and 16 bases lay between the germline ends. The CDR3 loop spans 15 amino acids. The full variable domain, in which reference TRBV30 and TRBJ2-1 provide the parts outside the CDR3, is SQTIHQWPATLVQPVGSPLSLECTVEGTSNPNLYWYRQAAGRGLQLLFYSVGIGQISSEVPQNLSASRPQDRQFILSSKKLLLSDSGFYLCAWSGLGFGSNEQFFGPGTRLTVL.

The chain uses TRBV4-3 and TRBJ1-1; a possible D gene is TRBD1 (5 bases). Germline loops: CDR1 LGHNA, CDR2 YSLEER. V was shortened by 0 bases and J by 8 bases, with 10 bases between the two germline ends. This CDR3 contains 13 residues. CDR3 residues: CASSQDRRGEAFF. The CDR3 nucleotides read TGCGCCAGCAGCCAAGATCGAAGGGGCGAAGCTTTCTTT.

In this sample, this clone turned up a few times. The CDR3 DNA follows: TGTGCCAGCAGTGCCGGGACAGGGGGCACCGGGGAGCTGTTTTTT. Protein: CASSAGTGGTGELFF. The rearrangement uses TRBV6-1 and TRBJ2-2; 11 nucleotides align to TRBD1. The CDR3 length is 15 residues. Germline CDR1 is MNHNS and CDR2 is SASEGT. V lost 4 bases, J lost 4 bases, and 2 bases stayed unmatched.

This clone showed up just a few times. This rearrangement joins TRBV7-2 to TRBJ2-2; possible D gene TRBD2, 6 bases. The CDR3 extends over 13 amino acids. The V gene lost 6 bases and the J gene lost 6 bases, with 11 bases spanning the gap. CDR1 is SGHTA and CDR2 is FQGNSA in the germline V gene. CDR3 DNA: TGTGCCAGCAGTTACCTAGCGCCCGGGGAGCTGTTTTTT. The encoded protein is CASSYLAPGELFF.

The chain employs TRBV5-1 and TRBJ1-1, with D possibly TRBD1 on 5 matching bases. Trimming took off 4 bases at V and 2 bases at J, with 12 bases between the two ends. The CDR3 is 14 amino acids. CDR1 is SGHRS, CDR2 YFSETQ, per germline. As DNA, the CDR3 is TGCGCCAGCAGCCCATCGACAGATAACACTGAAGCTTTCTTT. Protein product: CASSPSTDNTEAFF.

The table lists this clone with a count of one. The CDR3 is CASSLLAERSYEQYF. The DNA of the CDR3 is TGTGCCAGCAGCTTATTGGCGGAAAGGTCCTACGAGCAGTACTTC. The chain recombines TRBV7-2 with TRBJ2-7; D is unresolved. This CDR3 is 15 amino acids long. Germline V gene lookup returns CDR1 SGHTA and CDR2 FQGNSA. Trimming cost V 2 bases and J 1 base, with 12 bases left between them.

As regards this clone: Additional DNA sequences in this sample encode the identical CDR3. The rearrangement joins TRBV9 to TRBJ2-6, with a weak D call TRBD2 (5 bases). Germline V CDR1 and CDR2: SGDLS, YYNGEE. With 3 bases removed from V and 2 bases from J, the gap between germline ends came to 9 bases. This CDR3 is built from 15 residues. DNA of the CDR3: TGTGCCAGCAGCGGTACGGGAACTGGGGCCAACGTCCTGACTTTC. The encoded protein is CASSGTGTGANVLTF.

The chain carries TRBV7-9 and TRBJ1-1; possibly TRBD1 for D (5 bases). V dropped 4 bases and J dropped 1 base, with 10 bases sitting between them. CDR1 and CDR2 from the germline V gene are SEHNR and FQNEAQ (reference sequence). The CDR3 contains 14 residues. CDR3 sequence (DNA): TGTGCCAGCAGCTCCCAGACAGCGAACACTGAAGCTTTCTTT. It is translated as CASSSQTANTEAFF.

This clone was counted only a few times. This rearrangement joins TRBV14 to TRBJ1-2, with TRBD1 identical over 10 bases. The V gene end was trimmed by 4 bases and the J gene end by 5 bases; junction bases not matched to a gene: 4. Germline V gives CDR1 SGHDN, CDR2 FVKESK. The CDR3 spans 14 residues. The DNA for the CDR3 is TGTGCCAGCAGCCGAGGGACAGGGGTTTATGGCTACACCTTC. This encodes CASSRGTGVYGYTF.

This clone has only a few counts. The chain has TRBV7-9 and TRBJ1-1; TRBD1 aligns across 7 bases. The germline CDR1 and CDR2 sequences are SEHNR and FQNEAQ (reference sequence). The CDR3 sequence is 14 residues long. V shed 1 base, J shed 5 bases, and the junction held 4 bases outside the gene matches. The CDR3 DNA is TGTGCCAGCAGCTTAGAGGGGGCCAGGACTGAAGCTTTCTTT. Its translation: CASSLEGARTEAFF.

This clone has a handful of counts. The V gene is TRBV29-1, the J gene TRBJ2-1; 13 bases map to TRBD2. Germline CDR1 SQVTM, CDR2 ANQGSEA. The trim removed 8 bases at V and 6 bases at J, leaving 13 bases unmatched. The CDR3 has 16 amino acids. The CDR3, as DNA: TGCAGCCAAATGCCGGGACTAGCGGGGAGGAGCAATGAGCAGTTCTTC. This sequence encodes CSQMPGLAGRSNEQFF.

J is TRBJ2-3 and V is TRBV28; TRBD1 matches at 9 bases. The CDR3 length is 14 residues. CDR1 and CDR2 from the germline V gene are MDHEN and SYDVKM. V trimming: 5 bases; J trimming: 7 bases; junction bases outside the gene matches: 7. The CDR3 DNA follows: TGTGCCAGCAGTGAGGGACAGGGAGTATATACGCAGTATTTT. As protein: CASSEGQGVYTQYF. Using reference TRBV28 and TRBJ2-3 for the parts outside the CDR3, the full variable domain is DVKVTQSSRYLVKRTGEKVFLECVQDMDHENMFWYRQDPGLGLRLIYFSYDVKMKEKGDIPEGYSVSREKKERFSLILESASTNQTSMYLCASSEGQGVYTQYFGPGTRLTVL.

This chain connects TRBV5-1 to TRBJ2-3; unclear D gene. Germline assignment: CDR1 SGHRS and CDR2 YFSETQ. The CDR3 runs to 14 residues. Trimming stripped 2 bases from V and 0 bases from J, with 7 bases between. CDR3 sequence reads: CASSLSMSTDTQYF. The CDR3 region has the DNA TGCGCCAGCAGCTTATCCATGAGCACAGATACGCAGTATTTT.

The table lists this clone with a few counts. The chain combines TRBV7-2 with TRBJ2-7; 8 bases line up with TRBD2. CDR1 is SGHTA, CDR2 FQGNSA, per germline. The CDR3 is made up of 16 amino acids. The V segment lost 1 base and the J segment 3 bases; nucleotides outside the gene matches: 8. The CDR3 region has the DNA TGTGCCAGCAGCTTAGGTCTAAGCGGGAGTAGCTACGAGCAGTACTTC. Its translation is CASSLGLSGSSYEQYF.